This T cell receptor (beta chain) was profiled in a study of CD8 T cells in ankylosing spondylitis. Findings and caveats of the study: Earlier work had already found some motif variants in reactive arthritis synovial fluid and blood. Matched ankylosing spondylitis synovial fluid reportedly showed significant enrichment of disease-linked clones.

5'-RACE, quantitative and with molecular barcodes, yielded the TCR beta libraries. From the 5' RACE reads, TCRdb called clonotypes with MiXCR, one entry per CDR3 protein. The repertoire holds around 99,000 distinct CDR3 sequences, with roughly 9.6% as singletons. Germline V gene sequence: CDR1 SGHTA, CDR2 FQGNSA. V lost 0 bases, J lost 7 bases, and 10 bases lay in between. The CDR3 is 15 amino acids. The sample holds many counts of this clonotype. Its antigen remains unknown. Sequenced: blood, either unsorted or a sorted T cell fraction (not recorded which). The chain links TRBV7-2 to TRBJ1-6; D uncertain. The sequence was obtained from a male donor with ankylosing spondylitis or in good health (not recorded which). The CDR3 DNA follows: TGTGCCAGCAGCTTAGCGGACGTTGAGAATTCACCCCTCCACTTT. The encoded protein is CASSLADVENSPLHF.